This TCR beta chain was obtained from a study of T cells in Graves' hyperthyroidism and ophthalmopathy. Study details: Sampling of peripheral blood happened at initial diagnosis, prior to any treatment.

This clonotype was seen a few times. What it binds is not known. Trimming took off 2 bases at V and 2 bases at J, with 6 bases between the two ends. The CDR3 runs 13 residues. In germline, CDR1 is MNHNS, CDR2 SASEGT. Study outcomes and limitations: Most thyroid clonotypes expanded above 0.001 were also detected in blood.

The CDR3 regions of TCR beta were amplified from RNA transcripts. TCR CDR3 underwent first-round RT-PCR with the HTBI primer set. TCRdb re-derived calls from the multiplex PCR reads in MiXCR, one entry per CDR3 protein. The data show over 500,000 distinct CDR3 sequences, with 12% to 15% seen just once and roughly 13% held by the top ten. From roughly 10 ml of fresh peripheral blood, PBMCs were isolated. The sequencing sample was made of blood. This sequence originates from a woman aged 40 to 55 with Graves' hyperthyroidism. The V gene is TRBV6-1, the J gene TRBJ1-1; D is undetermined. CDR3 in amino acids: CASSESFNTEAFF. CDR3 sequence (DNA): TGTGCCAGCAGTGAAAGTTTTAACACTGAAGCTTTCTTT.